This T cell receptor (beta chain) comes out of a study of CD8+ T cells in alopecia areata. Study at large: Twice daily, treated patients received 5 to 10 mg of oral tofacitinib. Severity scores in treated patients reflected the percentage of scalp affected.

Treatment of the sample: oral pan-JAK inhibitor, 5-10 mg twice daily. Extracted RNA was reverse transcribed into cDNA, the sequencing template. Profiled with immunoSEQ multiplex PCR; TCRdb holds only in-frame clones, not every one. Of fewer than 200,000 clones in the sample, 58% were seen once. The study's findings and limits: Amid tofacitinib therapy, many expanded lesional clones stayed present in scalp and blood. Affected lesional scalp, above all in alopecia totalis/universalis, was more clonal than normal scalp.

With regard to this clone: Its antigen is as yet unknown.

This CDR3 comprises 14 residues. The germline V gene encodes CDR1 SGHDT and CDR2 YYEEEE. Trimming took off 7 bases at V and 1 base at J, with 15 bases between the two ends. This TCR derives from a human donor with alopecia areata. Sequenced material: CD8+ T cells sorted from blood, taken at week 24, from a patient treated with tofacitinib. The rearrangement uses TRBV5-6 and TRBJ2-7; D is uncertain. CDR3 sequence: CASSVGRSSYEQYF. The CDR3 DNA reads TGTGCCAGCTCCGTTGGTCGTTCTTCCTACGAGCAGTACTTC. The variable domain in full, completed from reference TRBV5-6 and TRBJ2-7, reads DAGVTQSPTHLIKTRGQQVTLRCSPKSGHDTVSWYQQALGQGPQFIFQYYEEEERQRGNFPDRFSGHQFPNYSSELNVNALLLGDSALYLCASSVGRSSYEQYFGPGTRLTVT.